This paragraph reports one T cell receptor beta chain. These data belong to a study of fetal regulatory T cell absence and autoimmunity. The CDR3 consists of 16 residues. Between the trimmed V and J ends, which lost 5 bases and 0 bases, there was a span of 15 bases. Germline CDR1 and CDR2: MNHEY and SMNVEV (reference sequence). Data came from immunoSEQ multiplex PCR; TCRdb stores just in-frame clones and leaves some out. Of approximately 94,000 clones listed, about two thirds are singletons. This chain joins TRBV27 and TRBJ2-3, with D possibly being TRBD2 (5 bases). The receptor comes from a male donor with IPEX syndrome. The sequenced material came from pancreas tissue. Here the CDR3 DNA reads TGTGCCAGCAGTCCTGACTACTTTACTAGCACAGATACGCAGTATTTT. Amino acid sequence: CASSPDYFTSTDTQYF.